Each of the 19 T cell receptor beta chains below was sequenced from the same sample in a study of blood T cell repertoires in COVID-19. The repertoire was sequenced with immunoSEQ multiplex PCR; TCRdb's copy has only in-frame clones and lacks some. The sample gives 250,000 to 300,000 clones, roughly 89% of which show up once; roughly 2.2% is in the top ten. The sequenced sample consisted of peripheral blood. These receptors were taken from a woman aged 60 to 75 with COVID-19, enrolled during active disease.

The genes are TRBV12-5 and TRBJ1-5, with TRBD1 matching 7 bases. V lost 0 bases, J lost 8 bases, and 13 bases stayed unmatched. Germline V gene sequence: CDR1 LGHNT, CDR2 FRNRAP. The CDR3 covers 17 residues. CDR3 amino acids: CASGLVYLGRGREPQHF. The CDR3 DNA sequence: TGTGCTAGTGGTTTGGTATATCTGGGAAGGGGGCGGGAGCCCCAGCATTTT. Full variable domain (rest looked up from reference TRBV12-5 and TRBJ1-5): DARVTQTPRHKVTEMGQEVTMRCQPILGHNTVFWYRQTMMQGLELLAYFRNRAPLDDSGMPKDRFSAEMPDATLATLKIQPSEPRDSAVYFCASGLVYLGRGREPQHFGDGTRLSIL.

This clone was seen at least ten times. The V gene is TRBV27, the J gene TRBJ2-7, with D unresolved. CDR3 size: 9 residues. Germline CDR1 and CDR2: MNHEY and SMNVEV (reference sequence). Trimming took 7 bases from V and 5 from J, leaving 3 bases between them. The CDR3 loop is CASTNEQYF. In DNA, the CDR3 is TGTGCCAGCACTAACGAGCAGTACTTC.

In the case of this clone: A junction end diverges from the germline sequence, so it may reflect a read error. The chain is built from TRBV7-9 and TRBJ2-5; possibly TRBD2 for D (6 bases). Germline lookup yields CDR1 SEHNR and CDR2 FQNEAQ (reference sequence). This CDR3 has 14 residues. CDR3 coding DNA: TGTGCCAGCAGCTTAGGAGCGGGTCAAGAGTCCCAGTACTTC. Translating it yields CASSLGAGQESQYF.

This clone was observed once. The J gene is TRBJ1-1, the V gene TRBV5-5, with D maybe TRBD1 (6 bases). The V gene's germline CDR1 is SGHKS and CDR2 YYEKEE (reference sequence). Trimming left V 0 bases short and J 6 bases short, with 18 bases between. The CDR3 runs 16 residues. The CDR3 region has the DNA TGTGCCAGCAGCTTGGCCACCAGGACCTCAGGGGCTGAAGCTTTCTTT. The encoded protein is CASSLATRTSGAEAFF.

The chain links TRBV14 to TRBJ1-1; D is undetermined. V was clipped by 1 base and J by 4 bases, with 10 bases between them. The CDR3 is 14 residues long. Germline values: CDR1 SGHDN, CDR2 FVKESK. CDR3 sequence reads: CASSQVPGSTEAFF. DNA for the CDR3: TGTGCCAGCAGCCAAGTTCCGGGGAGCACTGAAGCTTTCTTT.

This clone was seen more than once but under ten times. This chain links TRBV7-2 with TRBJ1-5; D might be TRBD1 (5 bases). The germline V and J ends were trimmed by 5 bases and 1 base, with 18 bases remaining between them. CDR1 and CDR2 (germline): SGHTA, FQGNSA. The CDR3 sequence is 17 residues long. The CDR3 reads CASSPYRGTGSNQPQHF. The CDR3 nucleotides read TGTGCCAGCAGCCCCTACCGGGGGACGGGCAGCAATCAGCCCCAGCATTTT.

The V gene is TRBV12-3 or TRBV12-4, the J gene TRBJ1-1, with unresolved D. V shed 5 bases and J shed 11 bases, with 12 bases lying between them. CDR3 length equals 11 residues. The CDR3 region is CASSLRVRAFF. CDR3 DNA: TGTGCCAGCAGTCTGAGGGTGCGGGCTTTCTTT.

The chain employs TRBV9 and TRBJ2-2; TRBD2 is a possible D gene (7 bases). Germline lookup yields CDR1 SGDLS and CDR2 YYNGEE. This CDR3 contains 18 residues. V shed 1 base and J shed 0 bases, with 16 bases lying between them. The CDR3 protein is CASSVPKSGTSNTGELFF. The CDR3 DNA reads as TGTGCCAGCAGCGTACCCAAAAGCGGGACATCGAACACCGGGGAGCTGTTTTTT. Combining the CDR3 with reference TRBV9 and TRBJ2-2 gives the whole variable domain DSGVTQTPKHLITATGQRVTLRCSPRSGDLSVYWYQQSLDQGLQFLIQYYNGEERAKGNILERFSAQQFPDLHSELNLSSLELGDSALYFCASSVPKSGTSNTGELFFGEGSRLTVL.

This sequence joins TRBV15 and TRBJ1-2, with 7 bases aligning to TRBD1. V dropped 5 bases and J dropped 2; count of bases not matched to a gene: 8. The CDR3 length is 15 residues. Germline assignment: CDR1 LNHNV and CDR2 YYDKDF (reference sequence). For the CDR3, the DNA is TGTGCCACCAGCGTTGGGACAGTCATCAACTATGGCTACACCTTC. Amino acids: CATSVGTVINYGYTF.

CDR3 nucleotide sequence: TGTGCCAGCAGCCAGGACAGGGGTTCCCTTAAAGCTTTCTTT. Translated: CASSQDRGSLKAFF. This chain joins TRBV14 and TRBJ1-1, with 9 bases matching TRBD1. The CDR3 has 14 amino acids. With 3 bases clipped from V and 9 bases from J, the junction kept 8 bases outside the gene matches. CDR1 is SGHDN, CDR2 FVKESK, per germline.

The chain joins TRBV5-4 to TRBJ2-7, with TRBD1 matching 8 bases. The germline V gene has CDR1 SGHNT and CDR2 YYREEE (reference sequence). The V gene end was trimmed by 4 bases and the J gene end by 4 bases; junction bases not matched to a gene: 7. The CDR3 runs 14 residues. CDR3 in amino acids: CASSIDRGRYEQYF. In nucleotides, the CDR3 is TGTGCCAGCAGCATAGACAGGGGAAGGTACGAGCAGTACTTC.

CDR3 sequence: CASAGVIRGASGYTF. In nucleotides, the CDR3 is TGCGCCAGCGCCGGGGTAATACGGGGGGCAAGTGGCTACACCTTC. The V gene is TRBV5-1, the J gene TRBJ1-2; perhaps TRBD1 as D (6 bases). The V and J ends lost 7 bases and 7 bases respectively, with 23 bases between them. Germline CDR1 and CDR2: SGHRS and YFSETQ. This CDR3 contains 15 residues.

This clone was found once. At one boundary the junction diverges from the germline segment, which might be a read error. The chain is built from TRBV5-4 and TRBJ1-2, with TRBD1 as a possible D gene (6 bases). Germline V CDR1 and CDR2: SGHNT, YYREEE (reference sequence). CDR3 length: 14 residues. The CDR3 loop reads CASNLAGQTYGYTF. CDR3 in DNA: TGTGCCAGCAACTTGGCCGGACAGACCTATGGCTACACCTTC.

The chain combines TRBV20-1 with TRBJ1-2; a weak D match, TRBD1 (5 bases). V lost 5 bases to trimming and J lost 8 bases, with 12 bases between them. The CDR3 length is 11 residues. Germline V gives CDR1 DFQATT, CDR2 SNEGSKA (reference sequence). CDR3 residues: CSASGEVGYTF. CDR3 bases: TGCAGTGCTTCGGGGGAGGTGGGCTACACCTTC.

The chain couples TRBV7-2 to TRBJ2-3; D perhaps matches TRBD1 (5 bases). Looked up from germline, CDR1 is SGHTA and CDR2 is FQGNSA. This CDR3 comprises 14 residues. Trimming removed 4 bases from V and 5 bases from J, with 13 bases in between. The CDR3, as DNA: TGTGCCAGCAGCTCTACAGGCTTACTAGATACGCAGTATTTT. As protein: CASSSTGLLDTQYF.

The gene calls are TRBV19 and TRBJ2-3; D is perhaps TRBD1 (6 bases). Trimming shortened V by 5 bases and J by 0 bases, and 21 bases separated the two germline ends. Germline-derived CDR1 and CDR2 are LNHDA and SQIVND (reference sequence). The CDR3 sequence is 18 residues long. CDR3 in amino acids: CASSSYRALKSSTDTQYF. CDR3 coding DNA: TGTGCCAGTAGTTCCTACAGGGCCTTGAAATCTAGCACAGATACGCAGTATTTT.

The chain recombines TRBV4-3 with TRBJ2-1; no firm D call. The CDR3 contains 14 residues. V was pared by 4 bases and J by 7 bases, with 14 bases between. Germline values: CDR1 LGHNA, CDR2 YSLEER. The CDR3 coding sequence is TGCGCCAGCAGCCGACGACTGGAACCTAATGAGCAGTTCTTC. Its protein is CASSRRLEPNEQFF.

V and J are TRBV6-2 or TRBV6-3 and TRBJ1-6; 7 nucleotides align to TRBD1. V dropped 5 bases and J dropped 2; count of bases not matched to a gene: 3. Looked up from germline, CDR1 is MNHEY and CDR2 is SVGEGT. This CDR3 comprises 15 residues. The CDR3 is CASSLGQTYNSPLHF. The CDR3, as DNA: TGTGCCAGCAGTCTGGGACAGACCTATAATTCACCCCTCCACTTT.

As for this clone: In the same sample, other DNA sequences code for this CDR3. V usage is TRBV5-1 and J usage is TRBJ2-1; the match to TRBD2 covers 8 bases. V lost 1 base, J lost 5 bases, and 2 bases stayed unmatched. CDR1 and CDR2 from the germline V gene are SGHRS and YFSETQ. The CDR3 is made up of 14 amino acids. This CDR3 reads CASSLRAGDNEQFF. The CDR3 coding sequence is TGCGCCAGCAGCTTGAGAGCGGGGGACAATGAGCAGTTCTTC.